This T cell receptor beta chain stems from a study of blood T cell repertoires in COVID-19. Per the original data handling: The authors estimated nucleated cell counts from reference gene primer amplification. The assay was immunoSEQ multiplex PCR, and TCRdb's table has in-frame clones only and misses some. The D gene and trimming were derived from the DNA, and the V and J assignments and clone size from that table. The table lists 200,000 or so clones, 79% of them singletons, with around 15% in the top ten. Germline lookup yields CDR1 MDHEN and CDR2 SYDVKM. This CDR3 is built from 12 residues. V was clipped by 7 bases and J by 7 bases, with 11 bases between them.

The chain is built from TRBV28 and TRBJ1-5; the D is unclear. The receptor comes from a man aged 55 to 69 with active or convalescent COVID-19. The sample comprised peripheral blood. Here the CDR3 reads CASNGLQQPQHF. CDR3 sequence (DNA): TGTGCCAGCAATGGCCTGCAGCAGCCCCAGCATTTT.